These 27 T cell receptor beta chains share one sample of origin, sequenced in a study of T cells in Graves' hyperthyroidism and ophthalmopathy. TCR beta CDR3 region amplification was performed from RNA transcripts. Primed by the HTBI set, a first-round RT-PCR was run on the TCR CDR3. MiXCR, run by TCRdb on the multiplex PCR reads, gives a single entry per CDR3 protein. The sample has some 490,000 distinct CDR3 sequences, around a fifth seen once. Sequenced: blood. The receptors here all came from a woman between 65 and 79 years old with Graves' ophthalmopathy.

This clonotype has just a few counts. The J gene is TRBJ1-1, the V gene TRBV19; D perhaps matches TRBD1 (6 bases). CDR3 length: 14 residues. V lost 7 bases, J lost 11 bases, and 23 bases lay in between. Germline CDR1 is LNHDA and CDR2 is SQIVND (reference sequence). CDR3 in amino acids: CASTTGKGGRRAFF. The CDR3, as DNA: TGTGCCAGTACCACGGGTAAGGGGGGACGTCGGGCTTTCTTT.

The chain has TRBV7-2 and TRBJ1-6; the D gene is possibly TRBD1 (6 bases). In germline, CDR1 is SGHTA, CDR2 FQGNSA. The CDR3 spans 17 residues. Trimming took 2 bases from V and 0 from J, leaving 11 bases between them. CDR3 sequence: CASSLKGRGSYNSPLHF. CDR3 coding DNA: TGTGCCAGCAGCTTAAAAGGCAGGGGCTCCTATAATTCACCCCTCCACTTT.

This clonotype was counted only a few times. The chain carries TRBV5-5 and TRBJ1-1, with D perhaps TRBD1 (5 bases). This CDR3 contains 15 residues. Germline loops: CDR1 SGHKS, CDR2 YYEKEE (reference sequence). Between the trimmed V and J ends, which lost 0 bases and 5 bases, there was a span of 14 bases. The CDR3 nucleotides read TGTGCCAGCAGCTTGGACCCCCATGGACAAACTGAAGCTTTCTTT. This gives the protein CASSLDPHGQTEAFF.

The chain combines TRBV5-5 with TRBJ2-5; D unclear. Germline lookup yields CDR1 SGHKS and CDR2 YYEKEE (reference sequence). There are 15 residues in the CDR3. V shed 0 bases and J shed 2 bases, with 11 bases lying between them. CDR3 in DNA: TGTGCCAGCAGCTTGGAAGTTCTCTTACAAGAGACCCAGTACTTC. Its protein is CASSLEVLLQETQYF.

This sequence joins TRBV25-1 and TRBJ1-2; 11 bases map to TRBD1. Germline trimming cut 10 bases from V and 4 bases from J; bases unmatched to any gene: 11. The CDR3 runs 15 residues. Looked up from germline, CDR1 is MGHDK and CDR2 is SYGVNS. The CDR3 DNA follows: TGTGCCACCCCCCGAGCGGACAGGGGGCCCTATGGCTACACCTTC. Translation gives CATPRADRGPYGYTF.

As regards this clonotype: A much larger clone sits a single nucleotide away, making a read error possible. The CDR3 protein is CASRITGSTDTQYF. The CDR3 DNA reads TGTGCCAGCAGAATTACGGGCAGCACAGATACGCAGTATTTT. The chain recombines TRBV2 with TRBJ2-3; D is unresolved. V lost 6 bases and J 0 bases, leaving 10 bases between the germline ends. The germline V gene has CDR1 SNHLY and CDR2 FYNNEI. CDR3 size: 14 residues.

This clonotype was seen a few times. This rearrangement joins TRBV9 to TRBJ2-7, with 8 bases fitting TRBD2. CDR1 is SGDLS and CDR2 is YYNGEE in the germline V gene. There are 14 residues in the CDR3. With V trimmed by 1 base and J by 3 bases, 3 bases remained unmatched. CDR3 coding DNA: TGTGCCAGCAGCGTAACTAGCGGTGACTACGAGCAGTACTTC. It encodes CASSVTSGDYEQYF.

The table lists this clonotype with a few counts. V is TRBV20-1 and J is TRBJ1-2, with D hard to call. Per germline, CDR1 DFQATT and CDR2 SNEGSKA (reference sequence). The CDR3 consists of 13 residues. V shed 1 base and J shed 9 bases, with 15 bases lying between them. The CDR3: CSARAKGDRSYTF. CDR3 coding DNA: TGCAGTGCTAGAGCTAAGGGCGACCGAAGCTACACCTTC.

J is TRBJ2-1 and V is TRBV20-1; D call uncertain. The V gene's germline CDR1 is DFQATT and CDR2 SNEGSKA (reference sequence). The CDR3 runs to 12 residues. Trimming took 6 bases from V and 8 from J, leaving 14 bases between them. The CDR3 reads CSARFGPYEQFF. The CDR3 nucleotides read TGCAGTGCCCGTTTCGGCCCTTATGAGCAGTTCTTC.

J is TRBJ2-7 and V is TRBV3-1; tentative D call: TRBD2 (7 bases). The CDR3 covers 13 residues. V was pared by 4 bases and J by 5 bases, with 12 bases between. Per germline, CDR1 LGHDT and CDR2 YNNKEL (reference sequence). CDR3 amino acids: CASSPRGGHEQYF. DNA for the CDR3: TGTGCCAGCAGCCCAAGGGGGGGCCACGAGCAGTACTTC.

There are a few counts of this clonotype. V gene TRBV20-1 combines with J gene TRBJ1-1; no definite D call. Germline-derived CDR1 and CDR2 are DFQATT and SNEGSKA (reference sequence). With 1 base removed from V and 0 bases from J, the gap between germline ends came to 9 bases. The length of the CDR3 is 14 residues. The CDR3 DNA reads as TGCAGTGCTAGAGTAGCAGCTATGAACACTGAAGCTTTCTTT. It yields the protein CSARVAAMNTEAFF.

This clonotype has only a few counts. The chain couples TRBV20-1 to TRBJ2-1; D is undetermined. Germline CDR1 and CDR2: DFQATT and SNEGSKA (reference sequence). The CDR3 consists of 12 residues. V was clipped by 8 bases and J by 5 bases, with 13 bases between them. CDR3 sequence reads: CSKQSPDNEQFF. CDR3 in DNA: TGCAGTAAACAGTCTCCTGACAATGAGCAGTTCTTC.

This chain links TRBV5-6 with TRBJ2-1; possibly TRBD2 for D (5 bases). This CDR3 has 14 residues. Germline-derived CDR1 and CDR2 are SGHDT and YYEEEE. V gave up 3 bases and J gave up 7 bases, with 14 bases separating them. Here the CDR3 reads CASSSFGPGNEQFF. CDR3 bases: TGTGCCAGCAGCTCTTTCGGGCCGGGGAATGAGCAGTTCTTC.

There are a few counts of this clonotype. The V gene is TRBV9, the J gene TRBJ2-7; D ambiguous. Trimming pared 4 bases from V and 0 bases from J, leaving 14 bases between. Looked up from germline, CDR1 is SGDLS and CDR2 is YYNGEE. There are 15 residues in the CDR3. The CDR3 loop is CASSPQEPSSYEQYF. The DNA of the CDR3 is TGTGCCAGCAGCCCCCAGGAGCCTAGCTCCTACGAGCAGTACTTC.

The gene calls are TRBV6-9 and TRBJ2-7; 8 bases are shared with TRBD1. With V trimmed by 4 bases and J by 4 bases, 9 bases remained unmatched. CDR3 length equals 15 residues. Germline V gene data show CDR1 as MNHGY and CDR2 as SVAAGI. Written as DNA, the CDR3 is TGTGCCAGCAGTTCATTCCCAGGACAGGGTTACGAGCAGTACTTC. This translates into CASSSFPGQGYEQYF.

Concerning this clonotype itself: An end of the junction differs from the germline gene, which may be a read error. The chain joins TRBV19 to TRBJ2-7, with 8 bases matching TRBD1. The germline V gene has CDR1 LNHDA and CDR2 SQIVND (reference sequence). The length of the CDR3 is 14 residues. DNA for the CDR3: TGTGCCAGTACCCCGGGACAGGCCTCCTACGAGCGGTACTTC. Encoded protein: CASTPGQASYERYF. Variable domain in full (rest from reference TRBV19 and TRBJ2-7): DGGITQSPKYLFRKEGQNVTLSCEQNLNHDAMYWYRQDPGQGLRLIYYSQIVNDFQKGDIAEGYSVSREKKESFPLTVTSAQKNPTAFYLCASTPGQASYERYFGPGTRLTVT.

This rearrangement joins TRBV5-1 to TRBJ2-7; weak D call: TRBD1 (6 bases). CDR3 length: 14 amino acids. The V and J ends lost 4 bases and 2 bases respectively, with 13 bases between them. CDR1 and CDR2 (germline): SGHRS, YFSETQ. For the CDR3, the DNA is TGCGCCAGCAGCCCTACAGGGCCCCCCTACGAGCAGTACTTC. Translated: CASSPTGPPYEQYF.

CDR3 region: CATSRGLAGSQETQYF. The CDR3 nucleotides read TGTGCCACCAGCAGAGGGCTAGCGGGAAGTCAAGAGACCCAGTACTTC. V and J are TRBV15 and TRBJ2-5; 9 nucleotides align to TRBD2. Germline CDR1 is LNHNV and CDR2 is YYDKDF (reference sequence). Unmatched junction bases numbered 5, after V lost 1 base and J lost 2 bases. The CDR3 is made up of 16 amino acids.

V usage is TRBV7-8 and J usage is TRBJ1-3; the D is unclear. Trimming took off 3 bases at V and 0 bases at J, with 9 bases between the two ends. The CDR3 totals 15 residues. Germline CDR1 reads SGHVS; CDR2 reads FQNEAQ. The CDR3 DNA reads as TGTGCCAGCAGCTTTGAGTTACACTCTGGAAACACCATATATTTT. Its protein is CASSFELHSGNTIYF.

This clonotype came up many times. The gene calls are TRBV20-1 and TRBJ1-1; D call uncertain. V was cut by 6 bases and J by 0 bases, with 11 bases left in between. CDR1 DFQATT and CDR2 SNEGSKA come from the germline V gene (reference sequence). The CDR3 runs to 13 residues. CDR3 region: CSANPSMNTEAFF. The CDR3 DNA is TGCAGTGCAAACCCCTCGATGAACACTGAAGCTTTCTTT.

J is TRBJ2-1 and V is TRBV5-1; no clear D. V was shortened by 1 base and J by 8 bases, with 7 bases between the two germline ends. Looked up from germline, CDR1 is SGHRS and CDR2 is YFSETQ. This CDR3 spans 12 amino acids. CDR3 sequence: CASSLLLDEQFF. CDR3 coding DNA: TGCGCCAGCAGCTTGTTATTGGATGAGCAGTTCTTC.

Only one count was recorded for this clonotype. An end of the junction differs from the germline gene, which may be a read error. The rearrangement uses TRBV7-9 and TRBJ1-6; D gene unclear. CDR3 length: 17 amino acids. The germline V gene has CDR1 SEHNR and CDR2 FQNEAQ (reference sequence). CDR3: CASSLGTQSSYNSPLHF. DNA for the CDR3: TGCGCCAGCAGCTTGGGCACACAGAGCTCCTATAATTCACCCCTCCACTTT.

In this sample, this clonotype turned up a few times. The chain combines TRBV2 with TRBJ2-7; 9 nucleotides align to TRBD2. Germline CDR1 and CDR2: SNHLY and FYNNEI. The V and J ends lost 1 base and 2 bases, in that order; junction bases with no gene match: 6. There are 16 residues in the CDR3. CDR3 protein: CASSEGGLAPPYEQYF. The CDR3 bases are TGTGCCAGCAGTGAAGGAGGACTAGCGCCGCCCTACGAGCAGTACTTC. Variable domain in full (rest from reference TRBV2 and TRBJ2-7): EPEVTQTPSHQVTQMGQEVILRCVPISNHLYFYWYRQILGQKVEFLVSFYNNEISEKSEIFDDQFSVERPDGSNFTLKIRSTKLEDSAMYFCASSEGGLAPPYEQYFGPGTRLTVT.

A note on this clonotype: Just one base apart from a much larger clone, this may be a read error. This CDR3 is missing its conserved last phenylalanine or tryptophan, likely due to a read error. This chain connects TRBV3-1 to TRBJ1-2; no clear D. V lost 1 base and J 0 bases, leaving 6 bases between the germline ends. The CDR3 covers 14 residues. The germline gives CDR1 LGHDT, CDR2 YNNKEL (reference sequence). CDR3 bases: TGTGCCAGCAGCCAAGGTTCCGCTAACTATGGCTACACCCTC. Translated: CASSQGSANYGYTL.

The table lists this clonotype with a few counts. The chain is built from TRBV27 and TRBJ1-1, with D uncertain. The germline CDR1 and CDR2 sequences are MNHEY and SMNVEV (reference sequence). The ends were cut back, 6 bases at V and 2 bases at J, with 19 bases in the middle. The CDR3 runs 16 residues. CDR3: CASRPGAAAKNTEAFF. CDR3 DNA sequence: TGTGCCAGCAGACCCGGAGCGGCCGCGAAAAACACTGAAGCTTTCTTT.

This clonotype was counted once. This chain joins TRBV29-1 and TRBJ2-5; D gene ambiguous. Trimming took 7 bases from V and 2 from J, leaving 11 bases between them. Germline lookup yields CDR1 SQVTM and CDR2 ANQGSEA. CDR3 size: 12 residues. The CDR3 spells CSGFRAQETQYF. DNA of the CDR3: TGCAGCGGGTTCCGGGCTCAAGAGACCCAGTACTTC. The full variable domain, in which reference TRBV29-1 and TRBJ2-5 provide the parts outside the CDR3, is SAVISQKPSRDICQRGTSLTIQCQVDSQVTMMFWYRQQPGQSLTLIATANQGSEATYESGFVIDKFPISRPNLTFSTLTVSNMSPEDSSIYLCSGFRAQETQYFGPGTRLLVL.

V gene TRBV27 combines with J gene TRBJ1-1; D is undetermined. V was cut by 6 bases and J by 2 bases, with 13 bases left in between. The CDR3 spans 14 residues. CDR1 and CDR2 from the germline V gene are MNHEY and SMNVEV (reference sequence). CDR3 DNA sequence: TGTGCCAGCAGCTTGTTGTACGGTAACACTGAAGCTTTCTTT. This codes for CASSLLYGNTEAFF.